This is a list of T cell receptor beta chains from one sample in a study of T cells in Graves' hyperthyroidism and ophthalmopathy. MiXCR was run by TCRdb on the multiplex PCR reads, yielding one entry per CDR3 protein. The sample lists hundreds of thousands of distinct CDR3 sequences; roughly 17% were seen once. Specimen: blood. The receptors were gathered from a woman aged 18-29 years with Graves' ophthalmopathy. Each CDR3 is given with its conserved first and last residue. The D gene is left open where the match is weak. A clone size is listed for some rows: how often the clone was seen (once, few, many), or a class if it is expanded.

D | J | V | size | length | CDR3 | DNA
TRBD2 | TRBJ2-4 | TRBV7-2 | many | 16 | CASSLLAGGSKNIQYF | TGTGCCAGCAGCTTATTAGCGGGCGGGTCCAAAAACATTCAGTACTTC
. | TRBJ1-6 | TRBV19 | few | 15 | CASKRTANYNSPLHF | TGTGCCAGTAAACGAACGGCTAATTATAATTCACCCCTCCACTTT
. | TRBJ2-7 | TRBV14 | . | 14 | CASSLQGRAYEQYF | TGTGCCAGCAGCCTCCAAGGCAGGGCCTACGAGCAGTACTTC
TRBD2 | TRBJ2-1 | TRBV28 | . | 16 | CASSSRLAISYNEQFF | TGTGCCAGCAGTTCCCGACTAGCGATCTCCTACAATGAGCAGTTCTTC
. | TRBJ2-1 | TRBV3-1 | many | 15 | CASSQIGRGHNEQFF | TGTGCCAGCAGCCAAATCGGGCGGGGACACAATGAGCAGTTCTTC
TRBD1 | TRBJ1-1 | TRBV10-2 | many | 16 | CASSENPGQGSTEAFF | TGCGCCAGCAGTGAAAACCCTGGACAGGGAAGTACTGAAGCTTTCTTT
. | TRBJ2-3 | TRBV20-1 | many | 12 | CSARQDADTQYF | TGCAGTGCTAGACAGGACGCAGATACGCAGTATTTT
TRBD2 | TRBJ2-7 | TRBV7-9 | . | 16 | CASSILAGGPTYEQYF | TGTGCCAGCAGTATATTAGCGGGAGGGCCCACCTACGAGCAGTACTTC
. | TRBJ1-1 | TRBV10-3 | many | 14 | CAISEGQKNTEAFF | TGTGCCATCAGTGAGGGACAGAAGAACACTGAAGCTTTCTTT
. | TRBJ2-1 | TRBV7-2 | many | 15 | CASSSTGDSYNEQFF | TGTGCCAGCAGCTCGACAGGAGACTCCTACAATGAGCAGTTCTTC
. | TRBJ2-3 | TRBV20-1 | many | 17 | CSARAKGWRQSTDTQYF | TGCAGTGCTAGAGCTAAGGGGTGGAGGCAGAGCACAGATACGCAGTATTTT
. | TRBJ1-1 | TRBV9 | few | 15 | CASSVAGTSNTEAFF | TGTGCCAGCAGCGTAGCCGGCACCTCGAACACTGAAGCTTTCTTT
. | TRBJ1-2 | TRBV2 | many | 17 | CASSEAQSGIPNYGYTF | TGTGCCAGCAGTGAAGCGCAATCCGGCATTCCTAACTATGGCTACACCTTC
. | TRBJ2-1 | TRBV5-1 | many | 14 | CASSFSNSYNEQFF | TGCGCCAGCAGCTTTAGTAATTCCTACAATGAGCAGTTCTTC
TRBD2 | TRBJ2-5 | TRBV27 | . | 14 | CASSLYTSGRGEYF | TGTGCCAGCAGTTTATATACTAGCGGGAGGGGGGAGTACTTC
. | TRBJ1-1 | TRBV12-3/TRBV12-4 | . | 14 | CASSLGATNTEAFF | TGTGCCAGCAGTTTAGGGGCCACGAACACTGAAGCTTTCTTT
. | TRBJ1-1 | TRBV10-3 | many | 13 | CAIKEAGNTEAFF | TGTGCCATCAAGGAGGCAGGGAACACTGAAGCTTTCTTT
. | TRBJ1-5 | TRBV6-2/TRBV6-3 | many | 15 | CASSYYRDGNQPQHF | TGTGCCAGCAGTTACTACCGGGACGGCAATCAGCCCCAGCATTTT
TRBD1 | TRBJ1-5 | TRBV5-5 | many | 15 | CASSLAWTGDQPQHF | TGTGCCAGCAGCTTGGCGTGGACAGGGGATCAGCCCCAGCATTTT
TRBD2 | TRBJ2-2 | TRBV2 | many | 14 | CASSLAGSTGELFF | TGTGCCAGCAGCCTAGCGGGGAGCACCGGGGAGCTGTTTTTT